This TCR beta chain appears in the sequencing data of a study of shared clonotypes between healthy human individuals (TCRdb year 2020). For the wider study: Two women and a few men aged 18 to 49 years were included in the cohort. Different laboratories and diverse techniques were used to prepare libraries and sequence TCR repertoires, to increase sequencing depth and limit assay-specific biases. To estimate repertoire size and how much clonotypes are shared between individuals, the study performed deep sequencing of blood TCR repertoires from about 5 healthy adults. Leukapheresis yielded between about 0.85 and 10 billion PBMCs per donor. Beyond this particular receptor, the publication reports: Sampling was restricted to blood, and TCR repertoires in tissues likely differ from the TCR repertoires found in blood. The genetic and exposure-history diversity represented was limited by the small number of donors. Pairwise subsampling led to the expectation that sequencing depth would affect the degree of clonotype sharing among donors.

CDR1 and CDR2 are read off the germline V gene as LGHNA and YNFKEQ. Cut back by 4 bases and 8 bases, the V and J ends lie 9 bases apart. Reading from cysteine to phenylalanine, the CDR3 counts 12 amino acids. The retained sequence is limited to the CDR3, 36 bases, with the frame set at the first base. Using the deep immunoSEQ assay, multiplex PCR amplified TCR CDR3 regions from genomic DNA. For each cell subset, the extracted genomic DNA was distributed evenly across all wells of several immunoSEQ 96-well plates, and each plate served as one replicate. For unsorted PBMC, roughly 300 ng of genomic DNA, equivalent to approximately 30,000 T cell genomes, went into each replicate PCR. Ten immunoSEQ deep assay plates were used to sequence unsorted PBMC genomic DNA. Purified libraries were measured with a Qubit 3.0 fluorometer, size-checked on a Bioanalyzer 2100, and measured again with the KAPA Library Quantification kit. Each immunoSEQ 96-well plate was sequenced on its own single-read 150-cycle Illumina NextSeq 550 flow cell. The study's own analysis went as follows. The immunoSEQ output contained only junctional sequences without quality scores, so filtering could not match that applied to full-length reads. To assign V/J genes and CDR3, sequences were annotated against IMGT germline references using PyIR, a Python wrapper for IgBLAST v1.9. Reads were removed for weak V/J assignments (E-value above 1e-6), missing CDR3, stop codons, out-of-frame junctions, or ambiguous translated residues. A V3J clonotype was defined by an identical inferred V gene, J gene, and CDR3 amino acid sequence. Percentage overlap between repertoires was computed as shared unique clonotypes divided by the size of the smaller repertoire. Three approaches were used to assess repertoire richness: RTK rarefaction, the Chao1 estimator, and Recon v2.1 estimates of unobserved clonotypes. Not all clones reach the TCRdb copy of this immuneACCESS table, which keeps in-frame sequences only. Checked studies attribute under half of the gap to unresolved V genes and leave the rest unexplained. That table furnishes V, J and clone size, whereas the DNA furnished D and trimming. This sample holds some 450,000 clones; roughly 80% were observed only once. 12% of the sample is in the top ten clones.

The donors were healthy, HIV-negative adults who had no recently reported acute infections or vaccinations. All donors were Caucasian adults living in Nashville, Tennessee, USA. For unsorted samples, 75 million to 90 million PBMCs were counted, and genomic DNA was extracted using the QIAamp DNA Blood Mini kit. Blood was obtained by leukapheresis, after which PBMCs were separated by Ficoll-Histopaque density gradient centrifugation and cryopreserved in liquid nitrogen vapor phase. To note about this clone: Its recognized antigen is unknown. It may be a read error: a sequence one base away is much more abundant.

The chain is assembled from TRBV4-2 and TRBJ2-1; the D gene cannot be resolved reliably. The TCR comes from a middle-aged woman in good health. Some clones in this sample may be carry-over from other donors' samples. Sequenced material: PBMCs. The DNA sequence reads TGTGCCAGCAGCCCAAACCGGTATGAGCAGTTCTTC. Translated, it reads CASSPNRYEQFF.